This T cell receptor beta chain was obtained from a study of CD8+ T cells in alopecia areata. Points from the study as a whole: Sequences from scalp samples also cover resident alphabeta T cells of normal skin.

In its sample, this clone was seen a few times. Antigen unknown. The same CDR3 is also encoded by other DNA sequences in this sample. Stated treatment: oral pan-JAK inhibitor, 5-10 mg twice daily. Germline V gene data show CDR1 as SQVTM and CDR2 as ANQGSEA. V dropped 6 bases and J dropped 2; count of bases not matched to a gene: 3. The CDR3 extends over 14 amino acids. cDNA reverse transcribed from extracted RNA served as the sequencing template. Some clones are missing from TCRdb's copy, which holds only in-frame ones; the method was immunoSEQ multiplex PCR. The sample includes about 190,000 clones, 55% to 70% seen only once; the top ten take less than 0.8%.

The sequencing used CD4+ T cells sorted from blood, collected at week 4, from a patient treated with tofacitinib. The sequence came from a human donor with alopecia areata. This chain connects TRBV29-1 to TRBJ2-3, with 12 bases that match TRBD2. DNA of the CDR3: TGCAGCGTGGGACTAGCGGGCCTCACAGATACGCAGTATTTT. Its protein is CSVGLAGLTDTQYF.